What follows are 14 T cell receptor beta chains derived from one specimen sequenced in a study of glioma-infiltrating T cells after dendritic cell vaccination. Time point denoted: after dendritic cell vaccination, including at tumor progression/relapse. Produced via immunoSEQ multiplex PCR; TCRdb's table is partial and in-frame only. The table has about 76,000 clones, roughly 91% seen once. This material consisted of blood, taken after dendritic cell vaccination. Receptors were obtained from a human donor with glioblastoma.

The chain joins TRBV11-3 to TRBJ2-1, with 7 positions matching TRBD2. The V segment lost 3 bases and the J segment 5 bases; nucleotides outside the gene matches: 10. The CDR3 has 16 residues. Germline CDR1 SGHNT, CDR2 YENEEA. The CDR3 sequence is CASSLDGRALDNEQFF. DNA for the CDR3: TGTGCCAGCAGCTTGGATGGGAGGGCCTTGGACAATGAGCAGTTCTTC.

This clone was observed a handful of times. The chain is built from TRBV5-1 and TRBJ1-2, with 9 bases that match TRBD1. Unmatched junction bases numbered 6, after V lost 6 bases and J lost 3 bases. The CDR3 totals 14 residues. Germline-derived CDR1 and CDR2 are SGHRS and YFSETQ. CDR3 bases: TGCGCCAGCACACTAACAGGGGGCTACTATGGCTACACCTTC. Amino acid sequence: CASTLTGGYYGYTF.

The rearrangement links TRBV28 to TRBJ1-1; D unclear. CDR3 length equals 12 residues. The V end was cut by 4 bases, the J end by 10 bases, with 13 bases between. Per germline, CDR1 MDHEN and CDR2 SYDVKM. The CDR3 nucleotides read TGTGCCAGCAGTTCCTATTCGGCGGGAGCTTTCTTT. Protein product: CASSSYSAGAFF. Full variable domain (rest looked up from reference TRBV28 and TRBJ1-1): DVKVTQSSRYLVKRTGEKVFLECVQDMDHENMFWYRQDPGLGLRLIYFSYDVKMKEKGDIPEGYSVSREKKERFSLILESASTNQTSMYLCASSSYSAGAFFGQGTRLTVV.

The chain has TRBV6-6 and TRBJ2-7; D gene unclear. The V end was cut by 0 bases, the J end by 3 bases, with 12 bases between. The CDR3 contains 15 residues. CDR1 and CDR2 from the germline V gene are MNHNY and SVGAGI (reference sequence). As DNA, the CDR3 is TGTGCCAGCAGTTACTCTAGACCATCAGGCTACGAGCAGTACTTC. Its protein product is CASSYSRPSGYEQYF.

This chain links TRBV19 with TRBJ2-7; 9 bases align to TRBD1. The ends lost 1 base at V and 3 bases at J; junction bases unmatched: 10. The CDR3 extends over 17 amino acids. Germline CDR1 reads LNHDA; CDR2 reads SQIVND (reference sequence). This CDR3 is CASSIALGTGKLYEQYF. CDR3 in DNA: TGTGCCAGTAGTATAGCCCTCGGGACAGGGAAACTCTACGAGCAGTACTTC.

The chain carries TRBV7-2 and TRBJ1-1; 9 positions match TRBD1. With 3 bases clipped from V and 5 bases from J, the junction kept 13 bases outside the gene matches. CDR1 SGHTA and CDR2 FQGNSA come from the germline V gene. The CDR3 spans 17 residues. The CDR3 coding sequence is TGTGCCAGCAGCTTCCCGGACTACAGGGGGCGACGAACTGAAGCTTTCTTT. Protein product: CASSFPDYRGRRTEAFF.

The chain carries TRBV6-5 and TRBJ1-5, with D perhaps TRBD1 (5 bases). Trimming took off 5 bases at V and 4 bases at J, with 12 bases between the two ends. Germline V gene sequence: CDR1 MNHEY, CDR2 SVGAGI. This CDR3 has 14 amino acids. The CDR3, as DNA: TGTGCCAGCAGTCCCGGGAGGGGTAATCAGCCCCAGCATTTT. It specifies CASSPGRGNQPQHF.

This chain uses TRBV18 with TRBJ2-1, with 7 bases that match TRBD2. CDR3 length: 15 amino acids. After removal of 6 bases from V and 2 bases from J, the junction contained 7 bases not matched to a gene. CDR1 is KGHSH, CDR2 LQKENI, per germline. CDR3 sequence: CASSPGGVTYNEQFF. CDR3 coding DNA: TGTGCCAGCTCCCCTGGGGGGGTGACCTACAATGAGCAGTTCTTC.

V and J are TRBV6-6 and TRBJ2-1; 7 bases map to TRBD1. The germline CDR1 and CDR2 sequences are MNHNY and SVGAGI (reference sequence). V was pared by 2 bases and J by 2 bases, with 3 bases of the junction left unmatched. The CDR3 is 15 residues long. CDR3 loop: CASSYGDRAYNEQFF. The CDR3 nucleotides are TGTGCCAGCAGTTACGGTGACAGGGCCTACAATGAGCAGTTCTTC.

In its sample, this clone was seen once. This rearrangement joins TRBV10-3 to TRBJ2-5; TRBD2 matches 10 bases. Germline V gene data show CDR1 as ENHRY and CDR2 as SYGVKD. The CDR3 is 13 amino acids. Losses at the gene ends were 6 bases for V and 5 bases for J; bases not matched to a gene: 3. CDR3 DNA sequence: TGTGCCATCAGCCCGACTAGCGGGGAGACCCAGTACTTC. Its translation: CAISPTSGETQYF.

This chain connects TRBV1 to TRBJ2-3; no check of the table's D call, TRBD1, against the DNA was made. TRBV1 is designated a pseudogene. The CDR3 is 15 residues long. The CDR3 region is CTSSQQTYSTDTQYF. The CDR3 DNA sequence: TGCACCAGCAGCCAACAGACATATAGCACAGATACGCAGTATTTT.

The CDR3 here is CAARGGMPREQYF. CDR3 sequence (DNA): TGTGCCGCGCGGGGGGGGATGCCCCGAGAGCAGTACTTC. The chain combines TRBV6-5 with TRBJ2-7; TRBD2 matches at 9 bases. Germline values: CDR1 MNHEY, CDR2 SVGAGI. The CDR3 runs to 13 residues. Trimming removed 11 bases from V and 7 bases from J; junction bases left unmatched: 12.

In the case of this clone: One junction end disagrees with the germline gene, perhaps due to a read error. The CDR3 is CASSLGWGLQETQYF. In DNA form, the CDR3 reads TGTGCTAGCAGCTTAGGGTGGGGCCTCCAAGAGACCCAGTACTTC. The genes are TRBV7-7 and TRBJ2-5; weak D call: TRBD1 (5 bases). The germline V gene encodes CDR1 SSHAT and CDR2 FNYEAQ (reference sequence). The CDR3 loop spans 15 amino acids.

The rearrangement links TRBV6-1 to TRBJ2-7; 10 bases agree with TRBD2. Germline CDR1 is MNHNS and CDR2 is SASEGT. V shed 4 bases, J shed 4 bases, and the junction held 4 bases outside the gene matches. The CDR3 length is 14 residues. CDR3 in DNA: TGTGCCAGCAGTGTAGCGGGAGGCCATTACGAGCAGTACTTC. Translating gives CASSVAGGHYEQYF.